Below are 6 T cell receptor beta chains sequenced from a single sample in a study of shared clonotypes between healthy human individuals. CD8 cells classed as naive were CD45RO-negative and positively selected for CCR7, excluding terminally differentiated effector memory CD45RA+ cells. Profiling relied on immunoSEQ multiplex PCR, and the TCRdb table lists in-frame clones only, not all of them. The sample shows roughly 2.1 million clones, 85% to 95% of them seen only once. Sequenced input: naive CD8+ T cells from PBMCs. These receptors came from a man younger than 30 in good health. Some clones in this sample may be carry-over from other donors' samples.

The CDR3 spells CASSIRLGTGELFF. In DNA, the CDR3 is TGTGCCAGCAGCATCCGTTTAGGAACCGGGGAGCTGTTTTTT. The gene calls are TRBV11-3 and TRBJ2-2; D is undetermined. Germline values: CDR1 SGHNT, CDR2 YENEEA. The CDR3 contains 14 residues. V was cut by 5 bases and J by 5 bases, with 12 bases left in between.

The CDR3 DNA sequence: TGTGCCAGCAGCCTCAACCGGGACAGGGACACCGGGGAGCTGTTTTTT. Translation: CASSLNRDRDTGELFF. This rearrangement joins TRBV9 to TRBJ2-2; TRBD1 matches 9 bases. Germline V gene data show CDR1 as SGDLS and CDR2 as YYNGEE. V was pared by 4 bases and J by 3 bases, with 7 bases of the junction left unmatched. This CDR3 is 16 amino acids long.

DNA for the CDR3: TGTGCCAGCAGCCTTCAAAGGACCGGTGAAGCTTTCTTT. Amino acids: CASSLQRTGEAFF. The chain recombines TRBV11-1 with TRBJ1-1; D remains ambiguous. Between the trimmed V and J ends, which lost 5 bases and 7 bases, there was a span of 14 bases. CDR1 and CDR2 from the germline V gene are SGHAT and FQDESV (reference sequence). This CDR3 is built from 13 residues. The entire variable domain, with the rest obtained from reference TRBV11-1 and TRBJ1-1, is as follows: EAEVAQSPRYKITEKSQAVAFWCDPISGHATLYWYRQILGQGPELLVQFQDESVVDDSQLPKDRFSAERLKGVDSTLKIQPAELGDSAMYLCASSLQRTGEAFFGQGTRLTVV.

V usage is TRBV9 and J usage is TRBJ2-1; TRBD2 aligns across 11 bases. The V gene end was trimmed by 3 bases and the J gene end by 8 bases; junction bases not matched to a gene: 10. This CDR3 is 16 amino acids long. The germline gives CDR1 SGDLS, CDR2 YYNGEE. CDR3 amino acids: CASSAGTSGFWDEQFF. DNA for the CDR3: TGTGCCAGCAGCGCCGGGACTAGCGGTTTCTGGGATGAGCAGTTCTTC. The whole variable domain, filled in from reference TRBV9 and TRBJ2-1, reads DSGVTQTPKHLITATGQRVTLRCSPRSGDLSVYWYQQSLDQGLQFLIQYYNGEERAKGNILERFSAQQFPDLHSELNLSSLELGDSALYFCASSAGTSGFWDEQFFGPGTRLTVL.

This chain links TRBV7-9 with TRBJ2-7; perhaps TRBD2 as D (6 bases). V lost 5 bases and J lost 3, with 17 bases in between. Germline lookup yields CDR1 SEHNR and CDR2 FQNEAQ (reference sequence). The CDR3 has 15 amino acids. CDR3 sequence reads: CASSPPGLASYEQYF. The CDR3 DNA is TGTGCCAGCAGCCCACCGGGGCTAGCGAGCTACGAGCAGTACTTC. Variable domain in full (rest from reference TRBV7-9 and TRBJ2-7): DTGVSQNPRHKITKRGQNVTFRCDPISEHNRLYWYRQTLGQGPEFLTYFQNEAQLEKSRLLSDRFSAERPKGSFSTLEIQRTEQGDSAMYLCASSPPGLASYEQYFGPGTRLTVT.

In this sample, this clone turned up a few times. This chain joins TRBV5-4 and TRBJ1-1; a possible D gene is TRBD1 (6 bases). V gave up 4 bases and J gave up 0 bases, with 10 bases separating them. The CDR3 has 14 residues. Per the germline V gene, CDR1 is SGHNT and CDR2 is YYREEE (reference sequence). The chain's CDR3 is CASSARQVNTEAFF. The CDR3 region has the DNA TGTGCCAGCAGCGCCCGACAGGTGAACACTGAAGCTTTCTTT. The variable domain in full, completed from reference TRBV5-4 and TRBJ1-1, reads ETGVTQSPTHLIKTRGQQVTLRCSSQSGHNTVSWYQQALGQGPQFIFQYYREEENGRGNFPPRFSGLQFPNYSSELNVNALELDDSALYLCASSARQVNTEAFFGQGTRLTVV.